This TCR beta chain is drawn from a study of T cell responses to AZD1222 COVID-19 vaccine. The study, taken as a whole, reports: Baseline serostatus was positive in only six AZD1222 recipients.

CDR1 and CDR2 from the germline V gene are SGHTA and FQGTGA. This CDR3 has 12 residues. V was shortened by 5 bases and J by 10 bases, with 12 bases between the two germline ends. Regarding this clone: Its antigen is as yet unknown.

The method was immunoSEQ multiplex PCR; TCRdb's version includes in-frame clones alone and lacks a portion of them. The sample records some 81,000 clones, 70% to 90% being singletons. The sequence came from an adult who received the AZD1222 COVID-19 vaccine. The chain recombines TRBV7-3 with TRBJ2-1; possible D gene TRBD1, 5 bases. Source: peripheral blood, taken 28 days after the second AZD1222 dose. CDR3 residues: CASSLQGSEQFF. The CDR3 DNA reads TGTGCCAGCAGCCTTCAGGGTTCGGAGCAGTTCTTC.